This T cell receptor (beta chain) was captured in a study of T cell responses to AZD1222 COVID-19 vaccine. Second doses that came at about 4 or about 12 weeks were put together. The data were produced by immunoSEQ multiplex PCR, yet TCRdb's version contains in-frame clones alone and is incomplete. This table has about 140,000 clones, 88% appearing once. This sample comprised peripheral blood, obtained 28 days after the second AZD1222 dose. The sequence came from an adult who received the AZD1222 COVID-19 vaccine.

DNA of the CDR3: TGTGCCAGCAGCTGGCGGGGGGGTCCTGGAGATACGCAGTATTTT. This encodes CASSWRGGPGDTQYF. This chain connects TRBV7-2 to TRBJ2-3; 9 bases agree with TRBD2. The CDR3 covers 15 residues. The germline gives CDR1 SGHTA, CDR2 FQGNSA. Losses at the gene ends were 4 bases for V and 5 bases for J; bases not matched to a gene: 7. Variable domain in full (rest from reference TRBV7-2 and TRBJ2-3): GAGVSQSPSNKVTEKGKDVELRCDPISGHTALYWYRQSLGQGLEFLIYFQGNSAPDKSGLPSDRFSAERTGGSVSTLTIQRTQQEDSAVYLCASSWRGGPGDTQYFGPGTRLTVL.